The source of this TCR beta chain is a study of T cell responses to AZD1222 COVID-19 vaccine (dated by TCRdb to the early 2020s). General notes on the study: A total of approximately 240 trial participants underwent TCR sequencing, of whom about 210 had received two doses of AZD1222 and about 25 had received two doses of the MenACWY control vaccine. Trial participants were enrolled into age subgroups of 18-55, 56-69 and 70-plus years, which contained about 150, 28 and 57 TCR-sequenced participants, respectively.

What this sample's time point label stands for: about 28 days (+/-7) after the second vaccine dose. AZD1222 recipients with second doses at about 4 weeks or about 12 weeks were pooled, because spike-specific TCR depth and breadth did not differ between schedules. Samples from vaccinated people were obtained from the UK trials COV001 and COV002, which included a single-blind randomized controlled phase 2/3 trial of AZD1222 (ChAdOx1 nCoV-19) in healthy adults. For TCRbeta chain sequencing, PBMC samples were collected from trial participants at day 0 and at day 28 after the second dose. The paper's findings and limits, for the study overall: Conclusions about previously exposed vaccinees are limited because only a handful of AZD1222 recipients were SARS-CoV-2 seropositive at baseline. The 56-69-year group was small, and its depth increase did not reach significance, likely because of low power. Epitopes outside the regions mutated in the B.1.351 and B.1.1.7 variants were reportedly recognized by nearly half of the unique spike-specific TCRs. The vaccine-associated CD4 TCRs covered the entire spike protein, and the dominant responses fell in regions 160-218 and 743-854. After two AZD1222 doses, spike-specific TCR breadth and depth were significantly higher than at day 0 and than in MenACWY recipients. Most participants were white British and females outnumbered males, and the authors suggested that clonal diversity may have been underestimated. Because no samples from the day 14 peak response were available, repertoires could be characterized only after the peak T cell response.

For this clone: Its antigen is currently not known. No much larger clone is present one base from it, and per-base qualities are unavailable.

The CDR3 regions of human TCRbeta chains were analyzed by immunosequencing. The original methods were these. TCRs in the repertoires were matched against a reference library of SARS-CoV-2-specific TCRs that had been generated with the MIRA antigen-specificity platform. Breadth was defined as the fraction of unique TCRs that were SARS-CoV-2-associated, and depth was defined as the fraction of total T cells that were SARS-CoV-2-associated. Using the MIRA data, every spike-specific TCR was mapped to the spike region that the TCR reacted to and assigned to either a CD4 or a CD8 class. Log10-transformed breadth and depth values were compared by one-way ANOVA with Sidak's multiple comparisons tests. The immuneACCESS repertoire file appears here via TCRdb, limited to in-frame rearrangements. These files lack a portion of the clones; in checked studies, under half of the deficit traces to unresolved V genes, and the cause of the others is not known. That table gives V, J and clone size, and the DNA gave D and trimming. The table for this sample lists about 160,000 clones; 92% of them were counted only once. In total, the top ten clones hold around 1% of the sample.

The sequence was collected from an adult who received the AZD1222 COVID-19 vaccine. The sequences come from peripheral blood, collected 28 days after the second AZD1222 dose.

The CDR3 reads as follows: CAISESRAAATMGYTF. In nucleotide form, the sequence is TGTGCCATCAGTGAGTCTCGTGCAGCTGCTACTATGGGCTACACCTTC. This chain is built from TRBV10-3 and TRBJ1-2; the D gene remains uncertain. CDR1 and CDR2 are read off the germline V gene as ENHRY and SYGVKD. The CDR3 sequence holds 16 residues, the cysteine and phenylalanine included. Here the CDR3 DNA is all that survives: 48 bases in frame from base 1. Between the V and J ends, shortened by 0 bases and 8 bases respectively, the junction contains 19 bases.